Presented here are 22 T cell receptor beta chains from one specimen sequenced in a study of T cell repertoires in cytomegalovirus infection. One entry per CDR3 protein results from TCRdb running MiXCR on the reads. The sample consists of around 280,000 distinct CDR3 sequences, around 9.1% of them appearing once. Material: PBMCs. These TCRs come from a human donor in good health (CMV status not recorded). Some clones in this sample may be carry-over from other donors' samples.

The chain has TRBV6-5 and TRBJ2-5; weak D call: TRBD1 (6 bases). There are 13 residues in the CDR3. Germline V gene lookup returns CDR1 MNHEY and CDR2 SVGAGI. The ends were cut back, 6 bases at V and 3 bases at J, with 11 bases in the middle. CDR3 region: CASRQQGKETQYF. DNA for the CDR3: TGTGCCAGCAGGCAACAGGGTAAAGAGACCCAGTACTTC.

This clonotype was seen at least ten times. The V call is TRBV6-2 or TRBV6-3, the J call TRBJ2-7, with no clear D. The CDR3 is 13 residues long. V lost 0 bases, J lost 6 bases, and 9 bases lay in between. The V gene's germline CDR1 is MNHEY and CDR2 SVGEGT. CDR3 DNA sequence: TGTGCCAGCAGTTACTCGGCTGTAGGCGAGCAGTACTTC. This gives the protein CASSYSAVGEQYF.

This clonotype showed up many times. This chain uses TRBV7-2 with TRBJ2-7, with D possibly TRBD1 on 8 matching bases. The CDR3 has 14 residues. V was shortened by 6 bases and J by 10 bases, with 22 bases between the two germline ends. CDR1 and CDR2 from the germline V gene are SGHTA and FQGNSA. For the CDR3, the DNA is TGTGCCAGCAGTCGAGGACAGGGAGGGAGCGAACAGTACTTC. This encodes CASSRGQGGSEQYF.

There are a few counts of this clonotype. This sequence joins TRBV20-1 and TRBJ2-7; D ambiguous. V was pared by 3 bases and J by 4 bases, with 22 bases between. The CDR3 spans 16 residues. Germline-derived CDR1 and CDR2 are DFQATT and SNEGSKA (reference sequence). The CDR3 DNA sequence: TGCAGTGCTAGTGGTGACACTAAGGGCAGGCCTTACGAGCAGTACGTC. Protein sequence: CSASGDTKGRPYEQYV.

This clonotype has a count of ten or more. The CDR3 loop reads CASSLVFTDTQYF. CDR3 coding DNA: TGTGCCAGCAGCTTGGTCTTTACAGATACGCAGTATTTT. The chain is built from TRBV7-2 and TRBJ2-3; D is uncertain. V shed 3 bases and J shed 3 bases, with 7 bases lying between them. From germline, CDR1 is SGHTA and CDR2 FQGNSA. The CDR3 runs to 13 residues.

This clonotype came up a few times. The rearrangement uses TRBV6-5 and TRBJ2-7, with D unresolved. V was pared by 5 bases and J by 6 bases, with 17 bases between. This CDR3 spans 14 amino acids. Germline values: CDR1 MNHEY, CDR2 SVGAGI. CDR3 sequence: CASSRSRGVGEQYV. The CDR3 coding sequence is TGTGCCAGCAGTCGGTCACGAGGCGTTGGCGAGCAGTACGTC.

This clonotype was seen ten or more times. The chain couples TRBV28 to TRBJ2-5; D not resolved. V lost 3 bases and J lost 5, with 10 bases in between. This CDR3 is built from 13 residues. Germline CDR1 and CDR2: MDHEN and SYDVKM. CDR3 protein: CASSLILKETQYF. As DNA, the CDR3 is TGTGCCAGCAGTTTGATTTTGAAGGAGACCCAGTACTTC.

Many counts were recorded for this clonotype. The V and J genes are TRBV28 and TRBJ2-7, with D perhaps matching TRBD1 (6 bases). Germline CDR1 and CDR2: MDHEN and SYDVKM. V lost 6 bases and J 2 bases, leaving 11 bases between the germline ends. CDR3 length: 13 residues. CDR3 DNA: TGTGCCAGCAGCTTAGGACAGACCTACGAGCAGTACGTC. Translation gives CASSLGQTYEQYV.

This clonotype was seen only a few times. The V call is TRBV4-2, the J call TRBJ1-2; 7 positions match TRBD1. Looked up from germline, CDR1 is LGHNA and CDR2 is YNFKEQ. The CDR3 has 15 amino acids. J gave up 7 bases and V 3 bases, and 11 bases lay outside the gene matches. The CDR3 reads CASSQGQGDSSGYTF. CDR3 DNA: TGTGCCAGCAGCCAGGGCCAGGGGGATTCGAGTGGCTACACCTTC.

The chain recombines TRBV11-3 with TRBJ2-1; 7 bases line up with TRBD2. The CDR3 is 15 residues long. The trim removed 0 bases at V and 4 bases at J, leaving 3 bases unmatched. From germline, CDR1 is SGHNT and CDR2 YENEEA. CDR3 residues: CASSLERAGYNEQFF. The CDR3 DNA sequence: TGTGCCAGCAGCTTAGAAAGAGCGGGGTACAATGAGCAGTTCTTC.

The CDR3: CATRRAGRGTDTQYF. CDR3 sequence (DNA): TGTGCCACCCGAAGGGCAGGGCGAGGCACAGATACGCAGTATTTT. The chain uses TRBV15 and TRBJ2-3; possibly TRBD1 for D (5 bases). The CDR3 length is 15 residues. In germline, CDR1 is LNHNV, CDR2 YYDKDF (reference sequence). The V and J ends lost 8 bases and 1 base respectively, with 16 bases between them.

This clonotype has at least ten counts. The chain recombines TRBV20-1 with TRBJ2-4, with a possible D match to TRBD2 (7 bases). The germline V gene encodes CDR1 DFQATT and CDR2 SNEGSKA (reference sequence). V was cut by 5 bases and J by 2 bases, with 13 bases left in between. This CDR3 is 14 amino acids long. The CDR3 nucleotides read TGCAGTGCTTCCTTGGGGGGGCCCAAAAACATTCAGTACTTC. The encoded protein is CSASLGGPKNIQYF.

This clonotype occurred many times. The DNA for the CDR3 is TGCGCCAGCAGCCAAGATGTAGGGAGCTCCTACAATGAGCAGTTCTTC. It translates to CASSQDVGSSYNEQFF. This chain links TRBV4-1 with TRBJ2-1; tentative D call: TRBD2 (5 bases). CDR1 is MGHRA and CDR2 is YSYEKL in the germline V gene. This CDR3 contains 16 residues. Trimming removed 0 bases from V and 0 bases from J, with 9 bases in between.

The table lists this clonotype with many counts. The J gene is TRBJ2-3, the V gene TRBV12-3 or TRBV12-4; 7 positions match TRBD2. V trimming: 8 bases; J trimming: 0 bases; junction bases outside the gene matches: 5. The CDR3 contains 14 residues. The CDR3 sequence: CASLRTRSTDTQYF. The CDR3, as DNA: TGTGCCAGCTTGAGGACTAGAAGCACAGATACGCAGTATTTT.

The rearrangement uses TRBV20-1 and TRBJ2-5, with D possibly called TRBD1 or TRBD2 (5 bases each). There are 14 residues in the CDR3. From germline, CDR1 is DFQATT and CDR2 SNEGSKA (reference sequence). Trimming cost V 6 bases and J 5 bases, with 19 bases left between them. Written as DNA, the CDR3 is TGCAGTGCCGGGACCTCAGGTTGGGGGGAGACCCAGTACTTC. Its protein is CSAGTSGWGETQYF.

The chain is built from TRBV20-1 and TRBJ2-5, with D possibly being TRBD2 (6 bases). Germline CDR1 and CDR2: DFQATT and SNEGSKA (reference sequence). CDR3 size: 14 residues. V lost 4 bases and J lost 2, with 14 bases in between. The DNA of the CDR3 is TGCAGTGCTACCCAGCGGGCTCTACAAGAGACCCAGTACTTC. Its protein product is CSATQRALQETQYF.

This clonotype was seen many times. The genes are TRBV7-2 and TRBJ2-3, with TRBD2 matching over 7 bases. Germline trimming cut 5 bases from V and 6 bases from J; bases unmatched to any gene: 8. The CDR3 totals 14 residues. Germline V gives CDR1 SGHTA, CDR2 FQGNSA. This CDR3 reads CASSLGLERDTQYF. The CDR3 DNA reads TGTGCCAGCAGCCTCGGACTAGAGAGGGATACGCAGTATTTT.

This clonotype was seen repeatedly, ten times or more. CDR3 DNA sequence: TGTGCCAGCAGCTTCGTTGCGGGGGAGAACACCGGGGAGCTGTTTTTT. Amino acid sequence: CASSFVAGENTGELFF. This chain uses TRBV7-2 with TRBJ2-2; 7 positions agree with TRBD2. CDR1 is SGHTA, CDR2 FQGNSA, per germline. J lost 1 base, V lost 3 bases, and 5 bases had no gene match. The CDR3 totals 16 residues.

The genes are TRBV19 and TRBJ1-1; 7 nucleotides align to TRBD1. Trimming at V came to 4 bases and at J to 1 base, leaving 3 bases not matched to a gene. Germline V gives CDR1 LNHDA, CDR2 SQIVND (reference sequence). The CDR3 is made up of 14 amino acids. The CDR3 is CASSTGTANTEAFF. CDR3 nucleotide sequence: TGTGCCAGTAGTACCGGGACAGCGAACACTGAAGCTTTCTTT.

The chain is built from TRBV18 and TRBJ2-5, with D perhaps TRBD1 or TRBD2 (5 bases each). V lost 1 base to trimming and J lost 4 bases, with 13 bases between them. CDR1 is KGHSH and CDR2 is LQKENI in the germline V gene. The CDR3 has 15 amino acids. CDR3 sequence reads: CASSPRAGSRETQYF. The CDR3 DNA reads TGTGCCAGCTCACCACGGGCAGGGAGCCGAGAGACCCAGTACTTC.

Ten or more counts support this clonotype. The V and J genes are TRBV3-1 and TRBJ1-6; TRBD1 aligns across 10 bases. This CDR3 is 16 amino acids long. Germline V gives CDR1 LGHDT, CDR2 YNNKEL (reference sequence). Trimming removed 4 bases from V and 10 bases from J; junction bases left unmatched: 10. In nucleotides, the CDR3 is TGTGCCAGCAGCCTCGCCGGACAGGGGGTAAAATCACCCCTCCACTTT. Translation gives CASSLAGQGVKSPLHF.

There are many counts of this clonotype. The chain links TRBV20-1 to TRBJ2-5; maybe TRBD1 (5 bases). The V and J ends lost 0 bases and 2 bases respectively, with 7 bases between them. The CDR3 loop spans 13 amino acids. Germline CDR1 reads DFQATT; CDR2 reads SNEGSKA (reference sequence). The CDR3 DNA reads as TGCAGTGCTAGAGAAAGGACACAAGAGACCCAGTACTTC. As protein: CSARERTQETQYF.